The 11 T cell receptor beta chains below were found in one sample sequenced in a study of cytomegalovirus exposure and HLA in healthy donors. This PCR relied on a set of 60 Vbeta primers and 13 Jbeta primers. Clones were sequenced by immunoSEQ multiplex PCR, and TCRdb holds only the in-frame ones, with some missing. The repertoire holds 98,000 or so clones, with roughly 80% as singletons. Sequencing input: PBMCs. These receptors all stem from a man aged 60-69 years in good health and CMV-seropositive.

V is TRBV27 and J is TRBJ2-7; 7 positions agree with TRBD1. In germline, CDR1 is MNHEY, CDR2 SMNVEV (reference sequence). The V segment lost 3 bases and the J segment 4 bases; nucleotides outside the gene matches: 6. The CDR3 extends over 14 amino acids. DNA for the CDR3: TGTGCCAGCAGTTTCGATCCCAGGGGGTACGAGCAGTACTTC. It encodes CASSFDPRGYEQYF.

This clone turned up a few times. This chain connects TRBV4-3 to TRBJ1-5, with 7 bases identical to TRBD1. The V and J ends lost 1 base and 2 bases, in that order; junction bases with no gene match: 14. Germline V gene sequence: CDR1 LGHNA, CDR2 YSLEER. The CDR3 extends over 19 amino acids. The CDR3 DNA reads as TGCGCCAGCAGCCAAGGGTCTATGTTGACAGGGATCGGCAATCAGCCCCAGCATTTT. Protein product: CASSQGSMLTGIGNQPQHF.

The chain combines TRBV4-2 with TRBJ2-2; 9 bases fit TRBD2. Germline V gives CDR1 LGHNA, CDR2 YNFKEQ. V shed 0 bases and J 7 bases; nucleotides not matched to a gene: 6. This CDR3 spans 16 amino acids. The CDR3 protein is CASSQEWGTSSGELFF. In DNA form, the CDR3 reads TGTGCCAGCAGCCAAGAGTGGGGGACTAGCAGCGGGGAGCTGTTTTTT.

The chain joins TRBV7-6 to TRBJ2-7; 7 nucleotides match TRBD2. The CDR3 sequence is 15 residues long. The V gene end was trimmed by 5 bases and the J gene end by 2 bases; junction bases not matched to a gene: 9. The germline V gene has CDR1 SGHVS and CDR2 FNYEAQ. CDR3 DNA sequence: TGTGCCAGCAGCCCACGACTAGCTACAACCTACGAGCAGTACTTC. This codes for CASSPRLATTYEQYF.

The CDR3 spells CASSVTSGGRNTGELFF. DNA for the CDR3: TGTGCCAGCAGTGTTACTAGCGGGGGGCGGAACACCGGGGAGCTGTTTTTT. This sequence joins TRBV6-1 and TRBJ2-2; TRBD2 matches 12 bases. Germline V gene sequence: CDR1 MNHNS, CDR2 SASEGT. This CDR3 has 17 amino acids. V lost 4 bases to trimming and J lost 1 base; unmatched junction nucleotides: 4.

The chain couples TRBV5-4 to TRBJ2-5; TRBD1 matches at 7 bases. V lost 3 bases to trimming and J lost 2 bases; unmatched junction nucleotides: 4. From germline, CDR1 is SGHNT and CDR2 YYREEE (reference sequence). CDR3 size: 14 residues. The CDR3 nucleotides read TGTGCCAGCAGCTCCACAGGGGCGCAAGAGACCCAGTACTTC. It translates to CASSSTGAQETQYF.

J is TRBJ2-5 and V is TRBV6-5, with a weak D call TRBD1 (6 bases). Near its end, the DNA agrees better with TRBJ2-7, so the J call may be wrong. The germline CDR1 and CDR2 sequences are MNHEY and SVGAGI. The length of the CDR3 is 15 residues. The CDR3 DNA is TGTGCCAGCAGCCCCCGGACACAGGGTTTGTACGAGCAGTACTTC. Its translation is CASSPRTQGLYEQYF.

The chain combines TRBV27 with TRBJ2-1; tentatively, D is TRBD2 (5 bases). Between the trimmed V and J ends, which lost 2 bases and 9 bases, there was a span of 8 bases. Germline V lookup: CDR1 MNHEY, CDR2 SMNVEV (reference sequence). The CDR3 length is 12 residues. The CDR3 coding sequence is TGTGCCAGCAGTTTAAGTGGACTTGAGCAGTTCTTC. Translated, it gives CASSLSGLEQFF.

This rearrangement joins TRBV6-1 to TRBJ1-1; 8 nucleotides match TRBD1. V trimming: 6 bases; J trimming: 7 bases; junction bases outside the gene matches: 10. Germline lookup yields CDR1 MNHNS and CDR2 SASEGT. There are 14 residues in the CDR3. CDR3 sequence reads: CASSSLTGGREAFF. The CDR3 nucleotides are TGTGCCAGCAGCTCGCTAACAGGGGGACGTGAAGCTTTCTTT.

This clone was counted between two and nine times. The V call is TRBV11-1, the J call TRBJ1-4, with no clear D. Trimming shortened V by 3 bases and J by 4 bases, and 9 bases separated the two germline ends. CDR1 is SGHAT and CDR2 is FQDESV in the germline V gene (reference sequence). The CDR3 extends over 14 amino acids. The CDR3 sequence: CASSFGSGNEKLFF. For the CDR3, the DNA is TGTGCCAGCAGCTTCGGCAGCGGTAATGAAAAACTGTTTTTT.

V and J are TRBV4-2 and TRBJ2-4; possible D gene TRBD1, 6 bases. The ends were cut back, 0 bases at V and 1 base at J, with 10 bases in the middle. Germline V gives CDR1 LGHNA, CDR2 YNFKEQ. The CDR3 runs 16 residues. The CDR3 DNA is TGTGCCAGCAGCCAAGAGCCAGGGGCGGCCAAAAACATTCAGTACTTC. This gives the protein CASSQEPGAAKNIQYF.